One and the same sample provided the 21 T cell receptor beta chains below, sequenced in a study of blood T cell repertoires in COVID-19. TCRdb's table, derived via immunoSEQ multiplex PCR, lists solely in-frame clones and lacks some. In the table there are just over 250,000 clones, 86% of which are singletons. Sequencing was carried out using peripheral blood. These receptors were collected from a man aged 40-49 years who had recovered from COVID-19.

The gene calls are TRBV9 and TRBJ2-3, with a tentative D call TRBD2 (5 bases). Trimming removed 0 bases from V and 2 bases from J, with 7 bases in between. The CDR3 consists of 14 residues. Per germline, CDR1 SGDLS and CDR2 YYNGEE. DNA of the CDR3: TGTGCCAGCAGCGTAGCGGGGTTCACAGATACGCAGTATTTT. It specifies CASSVAGFTDTQYF.

This chain connects TRBV27 to TRBJ2-5, with 9 bases lining up with TRBD1. Trimming at V came to 5 bases and at J to 5 bases, leaving 9 bases not matched to a gene. Per the germline V gene, CDR1 is MNHEY and CDR2 is SMNVEV (reference sequence). There are 15 residues in the CDR3. For the CDR3, the DNA is TGTGCCAGCAGTGCCCTGGGACAGGGTAGCGAGACCCAGTACTTC. Protein: CASSALGQGSETQYF.

The count of this clone is one. J is TRBJ1-1 and V is TRBV7-9; TRBD1 agrees at 7 bases. Germline lookup yields CDR1 SEHNR and CDR2 FQNEAQ (reference sequence). CDR3 length: 14 amino acids. V dropped 4 bases and J dropped 9; count of bases not matched to a gene: 11. CDR3 DNA: TGTGCCAGCAGCTCCCCTTTAGGGACAGAGAAAGCTTTCTTT. It yields the protein CASSSPLGTEKAFF.

Turning to this clone: Other DNA sequences in the sample encode the same CDR3. V is TRBV18 and J is TRBJ1-5; no clear D. Deletions cut 2 bases from V and 2 bases from J, with 7 bases between. This CDR3 has 14 residues. CDR1 and CDR2 (germline): KGHSH, LQKENI. The CDR3 is CASSPTGGNQPQHF. The DNA of the CDR3 is TGTGCCAGCTCACCAACCGGTGGCAATCAGCCCCAGCATTTT.

The chain recombines TRBV5-1 with TRBJ2-3; D is unresolved. Germline V CDR1 and CDR2: SGHRS, YFSETQ. The CDR3 is made up of 12 amino acids. V was pared by 2 bases and J by 2 bases, with 3 bases between. CDR3 DNA sequence: TGCGCCAGCAGCTTCAACACAGATACGCAGTATTTT. This sequence encodes CASSFNTDTQYF.

The chain has TRBV9 and TRBJ2-7; 10 bases fit TRBD1. V dropped 0 bases and J dropped 0; count of bases not matched to a gene: 3. Germline loops: CDR1 SGDLS, CDR2 YYNGEE. The CDR3 length is 16 residues. CDR3 coding DNA: TGTGCCAGCAGCGTAGGTGGGACAGGGGTCTCCTACGAGCAGTACTTC. This sequence encodes CASSVGGTGVSYEQYF.

The CDR3 here is CASSLTGGVRAFF. The DNA of the CDR3 is TGTGCCAGCAGCCTGACAGGGGGCGTCCGGGCTTTCTTT. V usage is TRBV12-3 or TRBV12-4 and J usage is TRBJ1-1; TRBD1 matches at 10 bases. This CDR3 comprises 13 residues. V was clipped by 6 bases and J by 11 bases; unmatched bases: 9.

The rearrangement links TRBV5-1 to TRBJ1-2; no reliable D call. V dropped 4 bases and J dropped 6 bases, with 19 bases sitting between them. The germline CDR1 and CDR2 sequences are SGHRS and YFSETQ. This CDR3 has 15 residues. The CDR3 DNA reads as TGCGCCAGCAGCAAGCAGGCTGCACGCGGGAATGGCTACACCTTC. This gives the protein CASSKQAARGNGYTF.

The chain joins TRBV5-6 to TRBJ2-5, with D possibly being TRBD2 (6 bases). The V end was cut by 0 bases, the J end by 4 bases, with 10 bases between. The CDR3 consists of 14 residues. Germline CDR1 SGHDT, CDR2 YYEEEE. The CDR3 region has the DNA TGTGCCAGCAGCTTGGTTCGGGGGTCAGAGACCCAGTACTTC. Amino acid sequence: CASSLVRGSETQYF. The whole variable domain, filled in from reference TRBV5-6 and TRBJ2-5, reads DAGVTQSPTHLIKTRGQQVTLRCSPKSGHDTVSWYQQALGQGPQFIFQYYEEEERQRGNFPDRFSGHQFPNYSSELNVNALLLGDSALYLCASSLVRGSETQYFGPGTRLLVL.

The V call is TRBV19, the J call TRBJ2-7, with TRBD2 identical over 10 bases. The germline V gene has CDR1 LNHDA and CDR2 SQIVND (reference sequence). The CDR3 runs to 14 residues. V trimming: 3 bases; J trimming: 6 bases; junction bases outside the gene matches: 5. CDR3 sequence reads: CASSITSGIIEQYF. For the CDR3, the DNA is TGTGCCAGTAGTATTACTAGCGGGATCATCGAGCAGTACTTC. Drawing the rest from reference TRBV19 and TRBJ2-7, the complete variable domain is DGGITQSPKYLFRKEGQNVTLSCEQNLNHDAMYWYRQDPGQGLRLIYYSQIVNDFQKGDIAEGYSVSREKKESFPLTVTSAQKNPTAFYLCASSITSGIIEQYFGPGTRLTVT.

This clone was observed a single time. The chain couples TRBV7-8 to TRBJ2-7, with D unresolved. The CDR3 has 12 amino acids. Trimming took 1 base from V and 2 from J, leaving 3 bases between them. Germline V gene data show CDR1 as SGHVS and CDR2 as FQNEAQ. CDR3 sequence (DNA): TGTGCCAGCAGCTTAGTCACCTACGAGCAGTACTTC. This translates into CASSLVTYEQYF.

The chain uses TRBV6-5 and TRBJ1-4; the match to TRBD1 covers 11 bases. The CDR3 is 15 amino acids. J lost 7 bases, V lost 7 bases, and 8 bases had no gene match. Looked up from germline, CDR1 is MNHEY and CDR2 is SVGAGI. The DNA for the CDR3 is TGTGCCAGCAATAGACCGGGACAGGGGGGTGAAAAACTGTTTTTT. It specifies CASNRPGQGGEKLFF.

The chain employs TRBV5-6 and TRBJ2-7; 7 positions match TRBD1. Unmatched junction bases numbered 4, after V lost 2 bases and J lost 2 bases. Germline lookup yields CDR1 SGHDT and CDR2 YYEEEE. The CDR3 extends over 14 amino acids. The CDR3 bases are TGTGCCAGCAGCTTCGCAGGGACAGCCTACGAGCAGTACTTC. As protein: CASSFAGTAYEQYF.

Remarks on this clone: The identical CDR3 is also encoded by other nucleotide sequences in the sample. The CDR3 loop is CASRASGYNEQFF. DNA for the CDR3: TGTGCCAGCAGGGCTAGCGGCTACAATGAGCAGTTCTTC. The genes are TRBV6-5 and TRBJ2-1; 7 nucleotides align to TRBD2. The CDR3 runs to 13 residues. Germline V CDR1 and CDR2: MNHEY, SVGAGI. V was pared by 6 bases and J by 3 bases, with 2 bases of the junction left unmatched.

The V call is TRBV7-9, the J call TRBJ2-3; a possible D gene is TRBD2 (5 bases). The CDR3 has 16 amino acids. CDR1 and CDR2 from the germline V gene are SEHNR and FQNEAQ (reference sequence). Trimming removed 8 bases from V and 0 bases from J, with 18 bases in between. The CDR3 region has the DNA TGTGCCAGCGCCGGGTGGGCGGGCACAAGCACAGATACGCAGTATTTT. Protein product: CASAGWAGTSTDTQYF.

The chain employs TRBV6-2 or TRBV6-3 and TRBJ2-1, with a possible D match to TRBD2 (7 bases). Germline-derived CDR1 and CDR2 are MNHEY and SVGEGT. Trimming took off 5 bases at V and 8 bases at J, with 19 bases between the two ends. The CDR3 is made up of 15 amino acids. The CDR3 DNA sequence: TGTGCCAGCAGTGCCCGGGCGGGGGCCGGTTATGAGCAGTTCTTC. Protein product: CASSARAGAGYEQFF.

The chain is built from TRBV19 and TRBJ2-1; perhaps TRBD2 as D (5 bases). The CDR3 loop spans 13 amino acids. V was shortened by 3 bases and J by 15 bases, with 18 bases between the two germline ends. Germline V lookup: CDR1 LNHDA, CDR2 SQIVND (reference sequence). This chain's CDR3 is CASSMGEVVRRFF. In DNA, the CDR3 is TGTGCCAGTAGTATGGGAGAAGTTGTGCGGCGGTTCTTC.

This clone was recorded once. The chain recombines TRBV18 with TRBJ1-5, with 7 bases identical to TRBD1. CDR1 and CDR2 from the germline V gene are KGHSH and LQKENI. This CDR3 is 13 amino acids long. The V segment lost 8 bases and the J segment 11 bases; nucleotides outside the gene matches: 12. CDR3 protein: CASAAGGVGTQHF. The CDR3 DNA reads TGTGCCAGCGCTGCAGGGGGAGTCGGGACCCAGCATTTT.

As for this clone: Other DNA sequences within the sample encode an identical CDR3. The chain recombines TRBV15 with TRBJ2-1; 7 bases match TRBD2. The germline V gene encodes CDR1 LNHNV and CDR2 YYDKDF (reference sequence). V shed 6 bases and J 9 bases; nucleotides not matched to a gene: 8. CDR3 length: 13 amino acids. For the CDR3, the DNA is TGTGCCACCAGTGGTGGGGGGGTCAGTGAGCAGTTCTTC. Its translation is CATSGGGVSEQFF.

This clone was picked up a small number of times. V and J are TRBV25-1 and TRBJ1-6; possibly TRBD1 for D (5 bases). The CDR3 loop spans 18 amino acids. Germline-derived CDR1 and CDR2 are MGHDK and SYGVNS. Trimming pared 1 base from V and 10 bases from J, leaving 23 bases between. CDR3 sequence: CASSESRGTDSRQSPLHF. The CDR3 DNA is TGTGCCAGCAGTGAATCCCGAGGTACCGACAGCAGGCAGTCACCCCTCCACTTT.

There are a few counts of this clone. V gene TRBV6-5 combines with J gene TRBJ2-1; D gene uncertain. The germline V and J ends were trimmed by 2 bases and 4 bases, with 9 bases remaining between them. Germline values: CDR1 MNHEY, CDR2 SVGAGI. This CDR3 has 14 residues. For the CDR3, the DNA is TGTGCCAGCAGTTACGACCTAGTATACAATGAGCAGTTCTTC. Translating gives CASSYDLVYNEQFF.